Listed below are T cell receptor beta chains from one sample, sequenced in a study of blood T cell repertoires in COVID-19. The repertoire was sequenced with immunoSEQ multiplex PCR; TCRdb's copy has only in-frame clones and lacks some. Seen here are roughly 240,000 clones, roughly 86% observed once, and the top ten hold 5% to 7%. Sample: peripheral blood. The receptors shown here come from a woman over 75 with COVID-19, enrolled during active disease. Both conserved end residues are part of each CDR3. The D gene is left open where the match is weak. Clone size appears in some rows only: once, few, many, or a class for an expanded clone.

D gene	V gene	clone size	J gene	CDR3 length	CDR3 DNA	CDR3 protein
-	TRBV5-1	-	TRBJ2-7	16	TGCGCCAGCAGCCCACGACCCTTCGGGGGAACCTACGAGCAGTACTTC	CASSPRPFGGTYEQYF
TRBD1	TRBV18	-	TRBJ1-5	14	TGTGCCAGCTCACCGGGACAGTACAATCAGCCCCAGCATTTT	CASSPGQYNQPQHF
-	TRBV2	few	TRBJ1-6	15	TGTGCCAGCAGTGATACGGGTCTTTTAAACTCACCCCTCCACTTT	CASSDTGLLNSPLHF
-	TRBV5-6	-	TRBJ1-5	15	TGTGCCAGCTCTTTCGGGGGTTTAGGCGATCAGCCCCAGCATTTT	CASSFGGLGDQPQHF
TRBD1	TRBV5-1	-	TRBJ2-3	16	TGCGCCAGCAGCGGCAACCCGGGACAGGGTCTAAATACGCAGTATTTT	CASSGNPGQGLNTQYF
TRBD2	TRBV2	-	TRBJ2-2	17	TGTGCCAGCCGTGGGACTAGCGGGGGGGTTAGCACCGGGGAGCTGTTTTTT	CASRGTSGGVSTGELFF
-	TRBV18	few	TRBJ1-5	14	TGTGCCAGCTCAGCGGACAGCCCGGTGGAGCCCCAGCATTTT	CASSADSPVEPQHF
-	TRBV3-1/TRBV3-2	-	TRBJ1-5	14	TGTGCCAGCAGCCAAGGGAGGGGCAATCAGCCCCAGCATTTT	CASSQGRGNQPQHF
TRBD2	TRBV4-2	-	TRBJ2-1	15	TGTGCCAGCAGCGAGACAGCGGGGGGGCCAAATGAGCAGTTCTTC	CASSETAGGPNEQFF
TRBD2	TRBV7-2	-	TRBJ2-3	15	TGTGCCAGCAGCTTAGGTCCTAGCGGGGGTGATACGCAGTATTTT	CASSLGPSGGDTQYF
TRBD1	TRBV10-3	-	TRBJ2-1	16	TGTGCCATCATGAGGTCCGGGACAGGGGGAGACAATGAGCAGTTCTTC	CAIMRSGTGGDNEQFF
TRBD2	TRBV5-4	-	TRBJ2-2	16	TGTGCCAGCAGTCCCGGACTAGCGGGGAACACCGGGGAGCTGTTTTTT	CASSPGLAGNTGELFF
-	TRBV28	few	TRBJ2-7	14	TGTGCCAGCAGTTACCCGGACAGACGTCTCGAGCAGTACTTC	CASSYPDRRLEQYF
-	TRBV19	-	TRBJ1-4	16	TGTGCCAGTAGTTCTGGAACAGACCTTATAACTGAAAAACTGTTTTTT	CASSSGTDLITEKLFF
TRBD2	TRBV6-1	-	TRBJ2-1	17	TGTGCCAGCAGTGAAGTGGTGGGAGGGGTCCCTTACAATGAGCAGTTCTTC	CASSEVVGGVPYNEQFF
-	TRBV4-1	few	TRBJ1-5	14	TGCGCCAGCAGCCAAGACTGGGGCAGTCAGCCCCAGCATTTT	CASSQDWGSQPQHF
TRBD1	TRBV18	-	TRBJ2-1	15	TGTGCCAGCTCACCACGACTCACAGGGGGAAATGAGCAGTTCTTC	CASSPRLTGGNEQFF
TRBD2	TRBV12-5	-	TRBJ2-7	15	TGTGCTAGTGGTTTGTCGCGGGGGGGATCCTACGAGCAGTACTTC	CASGLSRGGSYEQYF
TRBD1	TRBV6-2/TRBV6-3	-	TRBJ1-5	18	TGTGCCAGCAGTTTCCGGGACAGTCGGATCCTTAGCAATCAGCCCCAGCATTTT	CASSFRDSRILSNQPQHF
TRBD1	TRBV10-3	-	TRBJ2-6	16	TGTGCCATCGGGAAGACAGGGGTCGCCGGGGCCAACGTCCTGACTTTC	CAIGKTGVAGANVLTF
TRBD1	TRBV5-5	-	TRBJ1-5	15	TGTGCCAGCAGCTTGGACGACAGGGCGGGTCAGCCCCAGCATTTT	CASSLDDRAGQPQHF
-	TRBV7-2	-	TRBJ2-3	14	TGTGCCAGCAGCCCCTCGGTTAACACAGATACGCAGTATTTT	CASSPSVNTDTQYF
TRBD1	TRBV6-5	-	TRBJ1-2	13	TGTGCCAGCAGGACAGGGGCTAACTATGGCTACACCTTC	CASRTGANYGYTF
TRBD1	TRBV11-2	-	TRBJ1-1	15	TGTGCCAGCAGCATCTACACAGGGGGGAACACTGAAGCTTTCTTT	CASSIYTGGNTEAFF
-	TRBV3-1/TRBV3-2	-	TRBJ2-7	12	TGTGCCAGCAGCCGTGGGGGGAACGAGCAGTACTTC	CASSRGGNEQYF
-	TRBV19	once	TRBJ2-4	14	TGTGCCAGTAGTAGCGGGGATACCAAAAACATTCAGTACTTC	CASSSGDTKNIQYF
-	TRBV28	-	TRBJ1-4	12	TGTGCCAGCAGGAGGAGTGGTGAAAAACTGTTTTTT	CASRRSGEKLFF
-	TRBV6-2/TRBV6-3	-	TRBJ1-2	15	TGTGCCAGCAGTTACGGGGGGGTGCAAAACTATGGCTACACCTTC	CASSYGGVQNYGYTF
TRBD1	TRBV6-5	-	TRBJ1-2	12	TGTGCCACCGGACAGGATAACTATGGCTACACCTTC	CATGQDNYGYTF
-	TRBV6-5	-	TRBJ1-5	14	TGTGCCACCTCCTCGGACGGGGGAAGTCAGCCCCAGCATTTT	CATSSDGGSQPQHF
TRBD2	TRBV3-1/TRBV3-2	-	TRBJ2-1	14	TGTGCCAGCAGCCATAGCGGGGGGTCAAATGAGCAGTTCTTC	CASSHSGGSNEQFF
-	TRBV19	-	TRBJ1-1	13	TGTGCCGGTACCAGGTGGGGGGACACTGAAGCTTTCTTT	CAGTRWGDTEAFF
-	TRBV5-1	once	TRBJ1-1	16	TGCGCCAGCAGTCTCAGGGGAGGGGGTATACAACCTGAAGCTTTCTTT	CASSLRGGGIQPEAFF
-	TRBV11-2	-	TRBJ1-6	14	TGTGCCAGCAGCTTTAAAACGGGGAATTCACCCCTCCACTTT	CASSFKTGNSPLHF
-	TRBV11-2	-	TRBJ1-1	15	TGTGCCAGCAGCTTAGATGGTACAGGAAACACTGAAGCTTTCTTT	CASSLDGTGNTEAFF
TRBD2	TRBV7-2	-	TRBJ2-4	15	TGTGCCAGCAGCTTAGCAGGGACTACTAAAAACATTCAGTACTTC	CASSLAGTTKNIQYF
-	TRBV2	-	TRBJ2-2	15	TGTGCCAGCAGCGAAAGACAGTCGAACACCGGGGAGCTGTTTTTT	CASSERQSNTGELFF
TRBD2	TRBV24-1	-	TRBJ2-5	15	TGTGCCACCAGTGTCCCGGGGGGGGGAAAAGAGACCCAGTACTTC	CATSVPGGGKETQYF